Listed below are T cell receptor beta chains from one sample, sequenced in a study of cytomegalovirus exposure and HLA in healthy donors. The repertoire was sequenced with immunoSEQ multiplex PCR; TCRdb's copy has only in-frame clones and lacks some. The data hold some 200,000 clones, with roughly 83% observed a single time. The sample taken for sequencing was PBMCs. These receptors all come from a male donor in good health and CMV-seropositive. Each CDR3 is given with its conserved first and last residue. Fields, in order: V gene, clone size, J gene, D gene, CDR3 DNA, CDR3 protein. A D gene is named only where the DNA matches it firmly. The size entry is marked missing in some rows and otherwise reads once, few, many or a size class.

TRBV4-3	.	TRBJ1-5	TRBD1	TGCGCCAGCAGCCAAATCCCGGGACAGGACAATCAGCCCCAGCATTTT	CASSQIPGQDNQPQHF
TRBV28	.	TRBJ1-5	.	TGTGCCAGCAGTTTGCGTATTTTGGGCCCCGGAGGTTATCAGCCCCAGCATTTT	CASSLRILGPGGYQPQHF
TRBV19	.	TRBJ2-6	TRBD2	TGTGCCAGTGGGGGGACTAGCGGAAGGGGAAAAACTGGGGCCAACGTCCTGACTTTC	CASGGTSGRGKTGANVLTF
TRBV27	.	TRBJ2-3	.	TGTGCCAGCAGTTTATTGCGCGGGGCATCTTTGGCGGATACGCAGTATTTT	CASSLLRGASLADTQYF
TRBV7-2	.	TRBJ2-7	.	TGTGCCAGCAGCTTAGCGAGCCAAAACGGGCAGTACTTC	CASSLASQNGQYF
TRBV12-5	.	TRBJ1-3	.	TGTGCTAGTGGTCACAGCTCTGGAAACACCATATATTTT	CASGHSSGNTIYF
TRBV20-1	.	TRBJ2-7	.	TGCGCCGCGGGTTTCGACTACGAGCAGTACTTC	CAAGFDYEQYF
TRBV6-5	.	TRBJ1-3	.	TGTGCCAGCATTCAAAGCGGCCAAACTGGAAACACCATATATTTT	CASIQSGQTGNTIYF
TRBV7-3	.	TRBJ2-1	TRBD1	TGTGCCAGCAGCAACCAGGGGGAGAAGTACAATGAGCAGTTCTTC	CASSNQGEKYNEQFF
TRBV28	.	TRBJ1-1	TRBD1	TGTGCCAGCAGTGTCCGGGACAGGGGAGTTGAAGCTTTCTTT	CASSVRDRGVEAFF
TRBV7-8	.	TRBJ2-3	TRBD2	TGTGCCAGCAGCTTACCCGGGGGGAGCACAGATACGCAGTATTTT	CASSLPGGSTDTQYF
TRBV5-4	.	TRBJ1-1	.	TGTGCCAGCGGCAGGGGAGGGGAGGGGAACACTGAAGCTTTCTTT	CASGRGGEGNTEAFF
TRBV7-7	once	TRBJ2-1	TRBD2	TGTGCCAGCAGCTCCACTAGCGGGGGCTACAATGAGCAGTTCTTC	CASSSTSGGYNEQFF
TRBV19	few	TRBJ2-7	TRBD2	TGTGCCAGTACTAAAAATAGCGGGAGCTCCTACGAGCAGTACTTC	CASTKNSGSSYEQYF
TRBV5-1	.	TRBJ1-4	.	TGCGCCAGCAGCTCCCAGGGGCTTGGCGAAAAACTGTTTTTT	CASSSQGLGEKLFF
TRBV5-1	.	TRBJ2-3	TRBD2	TGCGCCAGCACCCGCCGGACTAGCGGGGGGGTTGCAGATACGCAGTATTTT	CASTRRTSGGVADTQYF
TRBV7-3	.	TRBJ2-2	TRBD1	TGTGCCAGCAGTCGGGACAGGACGAACACCGGGGAGCTGTTTTTT	CASSRDRTNTGELFF
TRBV28	.	TRBJ2-1	TRBD2	TGTGCCAGCAGTCCCCGGACTAGCGGGACCTACAATGAGCAGTTCTTC	CASSPRTSGTYNEQFF
TRBV14	.	TRBJ2-2	.	TGTGCCAGCAGCCCCCTCCTTTCCGGGACCGGGGAGCTGTTTTTT	CASSPLLSGTGELFF
TRBV5-4	few	TRBJ1-1	TRBD1	TGTGCCAGCAGTTATCCGGGACAGGGCGTGATGAACACTGAAGCTTTCTTT	CASSYPGQGVMNTEAFF
TRBV28	.	TRBJ1-5	.	TGTGCCAGCGTGACGGGGGGCAATCAGCCCCAGCATTTT	CASVTGGNQPQHF
TRBV6-6	.	TRBJ1-1	TRBD1	TGTGCCAGCACGAGGGGGTGGGCAGGGGGAACTGAAGCTTTCTTT	CASTRGWAGGTEAFF
TRBV18	.	TRBJ2-7	.	TGTGCCAGCTCACCGGGGACTTCCTTGTACGAGCAGTACTTC	CASSPGTSLYEQYF
TRBV5-1	.	TRBJ2-3	TRBD2	TGCGCCAGCAGCTGGACTAGCGGGGGGTCAGATACGCAGTATTTT	CASSWTSGGSDTQYF
TRBV18	.	TRBJ2-5	.	TGTGCCAGCTCACCCCGACAGGCGAGGGGAGAGACCCAGTACTTC	CASSPRQARGETQYF
TRBV7-9	.	TRBJ2-1	.	TGTGCCAGCAGCTTACCTGAAGGAGGTGAGCAGTTCTTC	CASSLPEGGEQFF
TRBV7-8	once	TRBJ1-1	.	TGTGCCAGCAGCTTAGGGGCAACGGATACTGAAGCTTTCTTT	CASSLGATDTEAFF
TRBV4-2	.	TRBJ2-1	.	TGTGCCAGCAGCCCCGGGGGGCTCTACAATGAGCAGTTCTTC	CASSPGGLYNEQFF
TRBV27	.	TRBJ1-5	.	TGTGCCAGCAGGCAGGGTGTCGGCAATCAGCCCCAGCATTTT	CASRQGVGNQPQHF
TRBV29-1	.	TRBJ1-3	.	TGCAGCGTGGGACACCGGGGCGCTGGAAACACCATATATTTT	CSVGHRGAGNTIYF
TRBV11-2	.	TRBJ2-7	TRBD2	TGTGCCAGCAGCTTAAGACTAGCGGGAGGAGCCGAGCAGTACTTC	CASSLRLAGGAEQYF
TRBV19	few	TRBJ1-2	.	TGTGCCAGTACTTATTTCGGGGGGGGCGATGGCTACACCTTC	CASTYFGGGDGYTF
TRBV19	.	TRBJ2-1	.	TGTGCCAGTAGTAGGAGGGACAGTCGGGTCGAGCAGTTCTTC	CASSRRDSRVEQFF
TRBV9	.	TRBJ2-3	TRBD2	TGTGCCAGCAGCGCGACTAGCGGGGGATACACAGATACGCAGTATTTT	CASSATSGGYTDTQYF
TRBV19	.	TRBJ2-3	.	TGTGCCAGTAGTCTTAAGGCAGGGGCCACAGATACGCAGTATTTT	CASSLKAGATDTQYF
TRBV5-8	once	TRBJ1-4	TRBD1	TGTGCCAGCAGCGTCGGGACAGATTATGAAAAACTGTTTTTT	CASSVGTDYEKLFF
TRBV5-6	.	TRBJ2-7	.	TGTGCCAGCAGCAAAACAGAGTACGAGCAGTACTTC	CASSKTEYEQYF
TRBV27	.	TRBJ2-3	TRBD2	TGTGCCAGCGGAAGACTAGCGCCAAGGGGCACAGATACGCAGTATTTT	CASGRLAPRGTDTQYF
TRBV30	.	TRBJ2-7	.	TGTGCCTGGAGTGTCGGGGGTAGCTCCTACGAGCAGTACTTC	CAWSVGGSSYEQYF
TRBV9	.	TRBJ1-3	.	TGTGCCAGCAGCGGAGACGCAGGGTCTGGAAACACCATATATTTT	CASSGDAGSGNTIYF
TRBV4-3	.	TRBJ1-3	.	TGCGCCAGCAGCCAAGATAGGGCGGCGGGCCGCTCTGGAAACACCATATATTTT	CASSQDRAAGRSGNTIYF
TRBV6-5	.	TRBJ2-3	TRBD2	TGTGCCAGCAGGCTTCGGGGGAGGGGAACAGATACGCAGTATTTT	CASRLRGRGTDTQYF
TRBV11-3	few	TRBJ1-2	TRBD1	TGTGCCAGCAGCTTGGGGCCTCGGGACAGCTTCTATGGCTACACCTTC	CASSLGPRDSFYGYTF
TRBV5-1	.	TRBJ2-3	.	TGCGCCAGCAGCTTGGGTGGCAGGGCAGTAGATACGCAGTATTTT	CASSLGGRAVDTQYF
TRBV19	.	TRBJ2-5	.	TGTGCCAGTAGCCCCTCACAAAGACAAGAGACCCAGTACTTC	CASSPSQRQETQYF
TRBV5-1	.	TRBJ2-5	TRBD2	TGCGCCAGCAGCGGAACTAGCGGGGGCCCGGGGGAGACCCAGTACTTC	CASSGTSGGPGETQYF
TRBV6-5	.	TRBJ2-3	.	TGTGCCAGCAGCCTCGGGGATACGCAGTATTTT	CASSLGDTQYF